This T cell receptor (beta chain) was obtained from a study of T cell responses to AZD1222 COVID-19 vaccine. General study points: Spike-specific TCR breadth and depth rose after two AZD1222 doses.

On this clone: Antigen specificity is unknown.

Germline V gene sequence: CDR1 MDHEN, CDR2 SYDVKM. Between the trimmed V and J ends, which lost 6 bases and 5 bases, there was a span of 14 bases. The CDR3 runs 14 residues. Clones were sequenced by immunoSEQ multiplex PCR, and TCRdb holds only the in-frame ones, with some missing. The sample includes 250,000 or so clones, approximately 93% of them seen just once. The sequencing used peripheral blood, collected on day 0 of AZD1222 vaccination. This chain connects TRBV28 to TRBJ1-5, with a possible D match to TRBD1 (6 bases). This TCR was recovered from an adult in good health. CDR3 sequence reads: CASSEQGGYQPQHF. DNA for the CDR3: TGTGCCAGCAGCGAACAGGGAGGGTATCAGCCCCAGCATTTT.